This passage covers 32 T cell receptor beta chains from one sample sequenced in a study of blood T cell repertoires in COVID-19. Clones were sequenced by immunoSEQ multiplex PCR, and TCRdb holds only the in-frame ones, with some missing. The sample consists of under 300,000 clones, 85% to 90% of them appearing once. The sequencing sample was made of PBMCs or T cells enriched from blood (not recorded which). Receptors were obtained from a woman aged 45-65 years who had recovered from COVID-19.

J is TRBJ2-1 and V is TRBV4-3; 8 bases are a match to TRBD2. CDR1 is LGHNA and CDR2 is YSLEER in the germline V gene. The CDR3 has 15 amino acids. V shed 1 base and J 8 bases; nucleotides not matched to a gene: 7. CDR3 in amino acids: CASSQAGPGRDEQFF. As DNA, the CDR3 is TGCGCCAGCAGCCAAGCAGGGCCCGGGAGGGATGAGCAGTTCTTC.

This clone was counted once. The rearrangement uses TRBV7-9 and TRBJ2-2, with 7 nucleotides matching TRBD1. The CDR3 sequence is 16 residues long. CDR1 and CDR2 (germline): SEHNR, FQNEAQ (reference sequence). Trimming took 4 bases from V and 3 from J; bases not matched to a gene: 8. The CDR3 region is CASSWPRDRDTGELFF. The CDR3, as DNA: TGTGCCAGCAGCTGGCCGAGGGACAGAGACACCGGGGAGCTGTTTTTT.

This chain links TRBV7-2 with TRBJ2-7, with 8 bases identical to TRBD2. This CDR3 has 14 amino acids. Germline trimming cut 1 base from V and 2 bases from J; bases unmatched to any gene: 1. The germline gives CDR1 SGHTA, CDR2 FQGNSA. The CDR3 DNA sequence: TGTGCCAGCAGCTTAGGTAGCGGGACCTACGAGCAGTACTTC. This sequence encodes CASSLGSGTYEQYF.

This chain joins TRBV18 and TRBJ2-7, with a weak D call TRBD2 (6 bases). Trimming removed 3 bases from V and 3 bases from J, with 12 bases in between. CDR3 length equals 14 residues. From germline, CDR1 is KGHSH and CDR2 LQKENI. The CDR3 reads CASSPPGLRYEQYF. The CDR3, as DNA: TGTGCCAGCTCACCGCCGGGACTCCGCTACGAGCAGTACTTC.

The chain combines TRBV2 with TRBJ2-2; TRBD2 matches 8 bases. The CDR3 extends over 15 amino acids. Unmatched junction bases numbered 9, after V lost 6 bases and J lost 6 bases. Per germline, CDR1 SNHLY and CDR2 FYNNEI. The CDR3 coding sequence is TGTGCCAGCAGGGCCCCCGGACTAGCATCCGGGGAGCTGTTTTTT. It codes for CASRAPGLASGELFF.

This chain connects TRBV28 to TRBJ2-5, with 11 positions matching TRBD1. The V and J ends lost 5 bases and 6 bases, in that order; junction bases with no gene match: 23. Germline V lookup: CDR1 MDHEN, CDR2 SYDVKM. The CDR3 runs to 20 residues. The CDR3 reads CASSPLPDGTGGIGLKTQYF. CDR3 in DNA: TGTGCCAGCAGTCCCCTCCCCGATGGGACAGGGGGTATTGGGTTAAAGACCCAGTACTTC.

For the CDR3, the DNA is TGTGCCAGCTCACGGAACAGGGGAGGTAGCAATCAGCCCCAGCATTTT. This gives the protein CASSRNRGGSNQPQHF. The chain couples TRBV18 to TRBJ1-5; TRBD1 matches 7 bases. Germline values: CDR1 KGHSH, CDR2 LQKENI. V gave up 4 bases and J gave up 0 bases; unmatched junction bases: 6. CDR3 length: 16 residues. The full variable domain, completed using reference TRBV18 and TRBJ1-5, is NAGVMQNPRHLVRRRGQEARLRCSPMKGHSHVYWYRQLPEEGLKFMVYLQKENIIDESGMPKERFSAEFPKEGPSILRIQQVVRGDSAAYFCASSRNRGGSNQPQHFGDGTRLSIL.

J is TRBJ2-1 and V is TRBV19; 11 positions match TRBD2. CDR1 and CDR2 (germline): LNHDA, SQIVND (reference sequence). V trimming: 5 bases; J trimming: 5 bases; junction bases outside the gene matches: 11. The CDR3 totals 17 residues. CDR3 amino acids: CASSPNTLAGGHNEQFF. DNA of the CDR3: TGTGCCAGTAGTCCAAATACTCTAGCGGGAGGCCACAATGAGCAGTTCTTC.

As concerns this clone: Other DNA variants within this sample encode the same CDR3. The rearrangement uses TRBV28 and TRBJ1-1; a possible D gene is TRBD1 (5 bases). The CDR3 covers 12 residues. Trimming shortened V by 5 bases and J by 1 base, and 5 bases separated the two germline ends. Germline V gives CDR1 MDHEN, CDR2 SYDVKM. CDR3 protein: CASSQGNTEAFF. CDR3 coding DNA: TGTGCCAGCAGTCAGGGGAACACTGAAGCTTTCTTT.

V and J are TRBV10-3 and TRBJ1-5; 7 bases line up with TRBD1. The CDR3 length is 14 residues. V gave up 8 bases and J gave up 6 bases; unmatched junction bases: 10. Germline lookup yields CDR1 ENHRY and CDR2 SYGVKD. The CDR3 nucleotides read TGTGCCATCGGACGTGGACAGGAAGCTCAGCCCCAGCATTTT. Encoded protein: CAIGRGQEAQPQHF.

DNA for the CDR3: TGTGCCAGCAGCTTAACGGGGGGGTACAATGAGCAGTTCTTC. Encoded protein: CASSLTGGYNEQFF. The V call is TRBV7-3, the J call TRBJ2-1, with 7 nucleotides matching TRBD2. CDR1 SGHTA and CDR2 FQGTGA come from the germline V gene. The CDR3 is made up of 14 amino acids. V gave up 0 bases and J gave up 4 bases; unmatched junction bases: 0.

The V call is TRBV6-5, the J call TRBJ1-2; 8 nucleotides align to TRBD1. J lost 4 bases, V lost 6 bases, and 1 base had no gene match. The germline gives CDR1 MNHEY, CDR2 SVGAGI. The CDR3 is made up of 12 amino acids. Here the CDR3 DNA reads TGTGCCAGCAGAGGACAGGGCTATGGCTACACCTTC. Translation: CASRGQGYGYTF.

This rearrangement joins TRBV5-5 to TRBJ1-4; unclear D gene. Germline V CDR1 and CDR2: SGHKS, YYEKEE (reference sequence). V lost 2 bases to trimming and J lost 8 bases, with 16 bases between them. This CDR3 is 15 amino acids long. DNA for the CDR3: TGTGCCAGCAGCTTTTCTCCGTCGGGAGGGGAAAAACTGTTTTTT. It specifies CASSFSPSGGEKLFF.

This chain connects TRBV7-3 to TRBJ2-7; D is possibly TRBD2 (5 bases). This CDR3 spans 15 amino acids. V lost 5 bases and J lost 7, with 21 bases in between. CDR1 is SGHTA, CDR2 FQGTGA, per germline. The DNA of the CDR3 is TGTGCCAGCAGCCCCCCCAGCGCTGCACCGGGGGAGCAGTACTTC. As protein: CASSPPSAAPGEQYF.

Here the CDR3 reads CASTRLAGGHNEQFF. CDR3 bases: TGCGCCAGCACCCGACTAGCGGGAGGCCACAATGAGCAGTTCTTC. This chain links TRBV4-1 with TRBJ2-1, with 13 bases aligning to TRBD2. The CDR3 covers 15 residues. Germline V gene data show CDR1 as MGHRA and CDR2 as YSYEKL. J was trimmed by 5 bases and V by 7 bases; bases with no gene match: 5.

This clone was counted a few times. Written as DNA, the CDR3 is TGCGCCAGCAGCCAAGACCAGGGGAGGGTCACTGAAGCTTTCTTT. It codes for CASSQDQGRVTEAFF. The chain carries TRBV4-1 and TRBJ1-1, with D possibly TRBD1 on 6 matching bases. Germline V gene lookup returns CDR1 MGHRA and CDR2 YSYEKL. This CDR3 region has 15 residues. The V gene lost 0 bases and the J gene lost 4 bases, with 12 bases spanning the gap.

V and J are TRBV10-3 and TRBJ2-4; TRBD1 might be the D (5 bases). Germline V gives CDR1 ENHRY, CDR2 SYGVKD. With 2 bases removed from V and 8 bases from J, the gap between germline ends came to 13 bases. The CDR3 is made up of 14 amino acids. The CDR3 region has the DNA TGTGCCATCAGTGAGGTAATGGGGCTGGACATTCAGTACTTC. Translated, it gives CAISEVMGLDIQYF.

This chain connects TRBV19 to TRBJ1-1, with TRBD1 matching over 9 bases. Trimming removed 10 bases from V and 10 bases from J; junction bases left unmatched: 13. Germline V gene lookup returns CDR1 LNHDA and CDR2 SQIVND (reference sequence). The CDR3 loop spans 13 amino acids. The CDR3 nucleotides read TGTGCCAACAGGGGGCCAGGGATCCTTGGAGCTTTCTTT. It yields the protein CANRGPGILGAFF. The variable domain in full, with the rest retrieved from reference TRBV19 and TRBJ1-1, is DGGITQSPKYLFRKEGQNVTLSCEQNLNHDAMYWYRQDPGQGLRLIYYSQIVNDFQKGDIAEGYSVSREKKESFPLTVTSAQKNPTAFYLCANRGPGILGAFFGQGTRLTVV.

In DNA form, the CDR3 reads TGTGCCAGCAGCGTAGCCCCCTCCGGGACTAGCGGATACAATGAGCAGTTCTTC. Protein product: CASSVAPSGTSGYNEQFF. V usage is TRBV9 and J usage is TRBJ2-1; 11 bases align to TRBD2. V was clipped by 0 bases and J by 4 bases; unmatched bases: 9. Per germline, CDR1 SGDLS and CDR2 YYNGEE. The CDR3 contains 18 residues.

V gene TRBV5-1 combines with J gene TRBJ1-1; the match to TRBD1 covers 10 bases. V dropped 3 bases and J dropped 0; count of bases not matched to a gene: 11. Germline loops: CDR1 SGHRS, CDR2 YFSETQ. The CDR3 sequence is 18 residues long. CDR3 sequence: CASSSGAGTGALNTEAFF. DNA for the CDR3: TGCGCCAGCAGCTCGGGGGCGGGGACAGGGGCCCTGAACACTGAAGCTTTCTTT.

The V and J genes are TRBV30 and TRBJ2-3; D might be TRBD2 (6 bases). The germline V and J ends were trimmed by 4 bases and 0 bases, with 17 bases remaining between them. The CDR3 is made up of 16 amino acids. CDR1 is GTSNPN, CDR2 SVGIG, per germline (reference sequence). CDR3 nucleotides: TGTGCCTGGACCCGCCCGGACTATGAAAGCACAGATACGCAGTATTTT. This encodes CAWTRPDYESTDTQYF.

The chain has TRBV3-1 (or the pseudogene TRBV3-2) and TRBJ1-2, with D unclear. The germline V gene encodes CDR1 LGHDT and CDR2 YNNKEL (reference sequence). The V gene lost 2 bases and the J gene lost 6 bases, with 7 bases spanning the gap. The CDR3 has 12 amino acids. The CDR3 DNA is TGTGCCAGCAGCCAATACTCCGATGGCTACACCTTC. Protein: CASSQYSDGYTF.

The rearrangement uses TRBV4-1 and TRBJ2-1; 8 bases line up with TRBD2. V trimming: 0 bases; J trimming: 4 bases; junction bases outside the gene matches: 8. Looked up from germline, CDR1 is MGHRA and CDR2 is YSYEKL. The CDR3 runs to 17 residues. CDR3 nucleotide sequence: TGCGCCAGCAGCCAAGAGCAAGCGGGAGTCCCATACAATGAGCAGTTCTTC. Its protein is CASSQEQAGVPYNEQFF.

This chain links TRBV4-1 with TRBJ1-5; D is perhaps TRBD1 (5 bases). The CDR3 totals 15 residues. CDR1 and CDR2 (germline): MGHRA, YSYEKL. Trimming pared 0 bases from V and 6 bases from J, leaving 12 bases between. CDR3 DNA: TGCGCCAGCAGCCAAGACGGGGGGAAGATTCAGCCCCAGCATTTT. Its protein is CASSQDGGKIQPQHF.

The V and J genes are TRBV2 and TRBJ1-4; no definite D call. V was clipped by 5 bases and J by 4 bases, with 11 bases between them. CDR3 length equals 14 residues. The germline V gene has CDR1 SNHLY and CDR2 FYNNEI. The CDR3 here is CASSQREFNEKLFF. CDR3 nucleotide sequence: TGTGCCAGCAGTCAGCGGGAGTTTAATGAAAAACTGTTTTTT.

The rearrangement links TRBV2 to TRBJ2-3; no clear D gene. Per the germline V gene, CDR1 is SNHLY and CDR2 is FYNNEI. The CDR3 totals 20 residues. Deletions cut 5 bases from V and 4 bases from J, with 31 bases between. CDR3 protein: CASSHKLPPAESSEADTQYF. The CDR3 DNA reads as TGTGCCAGCAGTCATAAACTGCCGCCGGCGGAATCATCCGAGGCAGATACGCAGTATTTT.

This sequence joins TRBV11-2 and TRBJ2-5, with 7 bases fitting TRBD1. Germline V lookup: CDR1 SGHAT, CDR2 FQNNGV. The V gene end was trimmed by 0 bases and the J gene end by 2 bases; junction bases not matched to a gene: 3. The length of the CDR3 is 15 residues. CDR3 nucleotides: TGTGCCAGCAGCTTAGACCCGGGACAGCAAGAGACCCAGTACTTC. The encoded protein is CASSLDPGQQETQYF.

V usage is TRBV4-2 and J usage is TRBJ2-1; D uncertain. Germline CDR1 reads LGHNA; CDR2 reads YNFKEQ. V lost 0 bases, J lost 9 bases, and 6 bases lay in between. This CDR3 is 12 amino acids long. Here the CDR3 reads CASSQDEVEQFF. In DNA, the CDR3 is TGTGCCAGCAGCCAAGACGAGGTTGAGCAGTTCTTC.

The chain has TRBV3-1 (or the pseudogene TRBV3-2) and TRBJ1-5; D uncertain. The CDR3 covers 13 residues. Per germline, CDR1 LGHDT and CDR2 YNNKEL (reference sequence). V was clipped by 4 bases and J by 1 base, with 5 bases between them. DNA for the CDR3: TGTGCCAGCAGCCCTAGGAGCAATCAGCCCCAGCATTTT. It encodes CASSPRSNQPQHF.

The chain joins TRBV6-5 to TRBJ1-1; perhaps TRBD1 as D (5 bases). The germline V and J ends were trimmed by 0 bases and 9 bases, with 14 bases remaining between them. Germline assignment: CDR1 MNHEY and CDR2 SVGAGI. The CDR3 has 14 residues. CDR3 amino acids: CASSYSTGVQKAFF. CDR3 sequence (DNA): TGTGCCAGCAGTTACTCGACGGGGGTACAAAAAGCTTTCTTT.

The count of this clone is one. The CDR3 here is CASSPNRVDEQFF. CDR3 nucleotide sequence: TGTGCCAGTAGTCCAAACAGGGTGGATGAGCAGTTCTTC. This chain connects TRBV19 to TRBJ2-1; D perhaps matches TRBD1 (6 bases). In germline, CDR1 is LNHDA, CDR2 SQIVND (reference sequence). V gave up 5 bases and J gave up 8 bases, with 13 bases separating them. The CDR3 is 13 residues long.

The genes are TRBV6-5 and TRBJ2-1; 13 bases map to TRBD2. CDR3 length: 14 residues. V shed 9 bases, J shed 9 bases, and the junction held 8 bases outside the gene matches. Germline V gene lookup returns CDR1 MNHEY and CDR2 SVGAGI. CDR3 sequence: CASKPGLAGFEQFF. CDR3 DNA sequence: TGTGCCAGTAAGCCGGGACTAGCGGGATTTGAGCAGTTCTTC.